This T cell receptor beta chain emerged from a study of OX40 agonist ivuxolimab in advanced cancers. Study at large: Across the patients, intravenous ivuxolimab was delivered every 2 weeks at 0.01 to 10 mg/kg. Aged about 23 to 80 with a mean of 60 years, they were 75% to 85% male. Therapy given before enrollment (anti-PD-1, anti-PD-L1 or anti-CTLA-4) was allowed, and under 45% had some.

The CDR3 loop spans 15 amino acids. The V and J ends lost 6 bases and 7 bases, in that order; junction bases with no gene match: 11. Germline CDR1 reads SNHLY; CDR2 reads FYNNEI. Produced via immunoSEQ multiplex PCR; TCRdb's table is partial and in-frame only. This sample has about 45,000 clones, with around four fifths found just once. The TCR comes from an adult with an advanced solid tumor such as melanoma, head and neck, liver or kidney cancer. The chain links TRBV2 to TRBJ2-1, with 8 bases identical to TRBD2. Source: CD4+ or CD8+ T cells sorted from blood, taken in a trial of the OX40 agonist ivuxolimab. The CDR3 bases are TGTGCCAGCAGGGAGGGGACTAGTTACGTGAATGAGCAGTTCTTC. Encoded protein: CASREGTSYVNEQFF.